The entry that follows covers one T cell receptor beta chain sequence. This clone has more than one count but fewer than ten. What antigen it recognizes has not been identified. Base qualities are not provided; no much larger clone lies one nucleotide away. The germline V gene (reference sequence) gives CDR1 as PRHDT and CDR2 as FYEKMQ. Here V drops 5 bases and J drops 2 bases, and the junction holds 9 bases not matched to any gene. From cysteine to phenylalanine, the CDR3 is 15 amino acids long. CDR3 DNA only is kept here, 45 bases in frame from base 1. The immunoSEQ Assay, a bias-controlled multiplex PCR, was used to amplify TCRbeta CDR3 regions from genomic DNA. The authors processed their data as follows. Nucleated cell counts per sample were estimated from amplification of reference gene primers within the assay. To quantify the absolute abundance of each unique TCRbeta CDR3 rearrangement, sequence reads were collapsed and filtered. For each sample, productive Simpson clonality was calculated as the square root of Simpson's diversity index across productive rearrangements. TCRdb re-hosts the immuneACCESS table, in-frame sequences only. Its copies lack some clones; in the studies checked, an unresolved V gene accounts for under half of them, and the cause for the rest is not known. D and trimming were read from the DNA, whereas the V and J calls and clone size are those reported in that table. Across this sample there are more than 150,000 clones, with roughly 84% seen only once. Under 3% of the sample belongs to the ten largest clones.

The source of the sample is a study of blood T cell repertoires in COVID-19 (dated by TCRdb to the early 2020s). Study-wide context: Samples covering the acute and convalescent phases of COVID-19 were provided by collaborators in the United States, Italy and Spain. The prospective study material was composed of cDNA or gDNA derived from T cells, B-cell-depleted T cells, or PBMCs. Deeply sampled blood TCRbeta repertoires from subjects exposed to, actively infected with, or recovered from COVID-19 were included in the dataset. The repertoires were made available in a free public database intended to serve as a resource for research on the immune response to SARS-CoV-2. The samples were drawn from the first 160 participants of the ongoing ImmuneRACE study and from 1,254 subjects provided by 6 global collaborators. Sample metadata almost always included a de-identified subject ID, COVID-19 status, age in years and sex. HLA class I and class II types, where available, came from metadata supplied by the sample provider rather than from assay-based typing.

Whole blood was collected in K2EDTA tubes by collaborating institutions according to the institutions' own protocols. For TCRbeta analysis, collaborators shipped samples as frozen whole blood, isolated PBMCs, or DNA extracted from either of those sample types. General findings and caveats noted by the study authors: How much clinical and demographic metadata was included differed by source and by participant, and the metadata was provided uncurated.

The sequence links TRBV13 to TRBJ2-7; TRBD1 aligns with 7 central bases. The sequence was collected from a woman between 55 and 75 years old with acute or convalescent COVID-19. Sequenced sample: peripheral blood. The CDR3 reads as follows: CASSTGTDGPYEQYF. The nucleotides read TGTGCCAGCAGCACCGGGACAGATGGGCCCTACGAGCAGTACTTC. Joined to the reference TRBV13 and TRBJ2-7 proteins, this CDR3 gives the full variable domain: AAGVIQSPRHLIKEKRETATLKCYPIPRHDTVYWYQQGPGQDPQFLISFYEKMQSDKGSIPDRFSAQQFSDYHSELNMSSLELGDSALYFCASSTGTDGPYEQYFGPGTRLTVT.